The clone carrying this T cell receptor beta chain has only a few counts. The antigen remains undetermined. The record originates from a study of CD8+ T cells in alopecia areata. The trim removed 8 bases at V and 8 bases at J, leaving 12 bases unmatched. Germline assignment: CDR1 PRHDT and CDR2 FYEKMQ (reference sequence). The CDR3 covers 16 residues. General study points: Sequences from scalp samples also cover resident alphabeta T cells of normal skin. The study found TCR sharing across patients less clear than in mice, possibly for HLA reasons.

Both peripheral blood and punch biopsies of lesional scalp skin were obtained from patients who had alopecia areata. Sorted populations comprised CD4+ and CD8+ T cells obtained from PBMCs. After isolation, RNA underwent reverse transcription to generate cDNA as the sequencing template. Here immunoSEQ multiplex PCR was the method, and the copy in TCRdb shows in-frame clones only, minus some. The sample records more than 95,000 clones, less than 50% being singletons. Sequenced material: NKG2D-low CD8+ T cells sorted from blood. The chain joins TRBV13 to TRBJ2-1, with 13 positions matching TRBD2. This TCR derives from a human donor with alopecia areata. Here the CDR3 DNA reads TGTGCCAGCCGGCCAACTAGCGGGGGGGCCCGCGATGAGCAGTTCTTC. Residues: CASRPTSGGARDEQFF.